This is a list of T cell receptor beta chains from one sample in a study of radiotherapy plus CTLA-4 blockade in lung cancer. Profiling relied on immunoSEQ multiplex PCR, and the TCRdb table lists in-frame clones only, not all of them. This sample carries about 94,000 clones, around 83% of them seen once, and the ten largest clones take about a quarter. The specimen comprised peripheral blood, sampled from a patient treated with radiotherapy plus ipilimumab. All receptors come from a human donor with non-small cell lung cancer that progressed on radiotherapy plus ipilimumab. CDR3s include the opening cysteine and the closing phenylalanine or tryptophan. A D gene is named only where the DNA matches it firmly. The size field is filled for only some rows; it gives once, few, many or a size class.

>TRBV9|-|TRBJ1-1|-
TGTGCCAGCAGCGTAGCTTTCGGGTCCACTGAAGCTTTCTTT
CASSVAFGSTEAFF
>TRBV28|-|TRBJ1-2|-
TGTGCCAGCATGGTATGGGGGGCATGGTATGGCTACACCTTC
CASMVWGAWYGYTF
>TRBV9|-|TRBJ2-2|-
TGTGCCAGCAGCCGCTTATCCGGGACATCGGACACCGGGGAGCTGTTTTTT
CASSRLSGTSDTGELFF
>TRBV4-1|-|TRBJ1-4|-
TGCGCCAGCAGCCAACCGGGAAGGAAGAGGGCGGAGGAAAAACTGTTTTTT
CASSQPGRKRAEEKLFF
>TRBV27|few|TRBJ2-2|TRBD2
TGTGCCAGCAGCCAGACAATACAGGGTTTAAGGACTAGCGTATCGCCCGGGGAGCTGTTTTTT
CASSQTIQGLRTSVSPGELFF
>TRBV11-2|-|TRBJ2-2|-
TGTGCCAGCAGCCCAATCAGGGGTCAGAAGGGCGGGGAGCTGTTTTTT
CASSPIRGQKGGELFF
>TRBV6-1|-|TRBJ1-2|-
TGTGCCAGCAGTGAAGAAACATATGGCTACACCTTC
CASSEETYGYTF
>TRBV27|-|TRBJ2-6|-
TGTGCCAGCAGTTCCCGGGGCGCTGGGGCCAACGTCCTGACTTTC
CASSSRGAGANVLTF
>TRBV15|-|TRBJ2-5|TRBD2
TGTGCCACCAGCAGAAACCCAAGCGGGATTGAGACCCAGTACTTC
CATSRNPSGIETQYF
>TRBV7-9|few|TRBJ1-4|-
TGTGCCAGCAGCTTGAATAATGAAAAACTGTTTTTT
CASSLNNEKLFF
>TRBV6-1|-|TRBJ1-5|-
TGTGCCAGCAGTGAAGCCGGCAGGGTGAATCAGCCCCAGCATTTT
CASSEAGRVNQPQHF
>TRBV6-6|-|TRBJ1-1|-
TGTGCCAGCAGAACAGGGAACACTGAAGCTTTCTTT
CASRTGNTEAFF
>TRBV7-6|few|TRBJ2-1|-
TGTGCCAGCAGCTTAGTTCTGGAAAATGAGCAGTTCTTC
CASSLVLENEQFF
>TRBV6-6|-|TRBJ1-4|-
TGTGCCATAGACCGGGGCGGAAAACTGTTTTTT
CAIDRGGKLFF
>TRBV5-1|-|TRBJ2-5|-
TGCGCCAGCAGCTGGGGGGACGCAGAGACCCAGTACTTC
CASSWGDAETQYF
>TRBV5-1|-|TRBJ2-7|-
TGCGCCAGCAGCTATCACGAATCCTACGAGCAGTACTTC
CASSYHESYEQYF
>TRBV13|-|TRBJ2-2|TRBD1
TGTGCCAGCAGCTTAGAGGGACAGGGTCCCACCGGGGAGCTGTTTTTT
CASSLEGQGPTGELFF
>TRBV5-1|-|TRBJ2-1|TRBD1
TGCGCCAGCCATCTTGGCGGGACAGGGTCCTACAATGAGCAGTTCTTC
CASHLGGTGSYNEQFF
>TRBV5-1|-|TRBJ2-5|TRBD1
TGCGCCAGCAGCTCCCACGACAGGGGTGAGACCCAGTACTTC
CASSSHDRGETQYF
>TRBV6-1|-|TRBJ2-1|-
TGTGCCAGCAGTGAAGGGGATTTAGTCCCCCGGGGGTTCTTC
CASSEGDLVPRGFF
>TRBV6-6|-|TRBJ2-5|-
TGTGCCAGCAGTTACTCCTCCACCGAAGAGACCCAGTACTTC
CASSYSSTEETQYF
>TRBV28|-|TRBJ1-5|-
TGTGCCAGCAACGGAGATAGCAATCAGCCCCAGCATTTT
CASNGDSNQPQHF
>TRBV19|-|TRBJ1-2|TRBD1
TGTGCCAGTAGTTCTCTGGACAGGGTCGGGGGCTACACCTTC
CASSSLDRVGGYTF
>TRBV20-1|-|TRBJ2-3|-
TGCAGTCCTAATAGCGTAGATACGCAGTATTTT
CSPNSVDTQYF
>TRBV30|once|TRBJ1-3|-
TGTGCCTGGACCGAGGGAAACACCATATATTTT
CAWTEGNTIYF
>TRBV7-9|-|TRBJ1-5|-
TGTGCCAGCAGCTTAGAGCTACAGGGACAAAGCAATCAGCCCCAGCATTTT
CASSLELQGQSNQPQHF
>TRBV27|-|TRBJ1-1|TRBD1
TGTGCCAGCAGTTTATCGGGGACAGGCCGCCTCACTGAAGCTTTCTTT
CASSLSGTGRLTEAFF
>TRBV5-6|-|TRBJ1-1|-
TGTGCCAGCAGCTTACGGGGGAGAACTGAAGCTTTCTTT
CASSLRGRTEAFF
>TRBV6-5|few|TRBJ1-1|-
TGTGCCAGCAGTCCTCGGGGAGGGTGGACTGAAGCTTTCTTT
CASSPRGGWTEAFF
>TRBV27|-|TRBJ2-5|TRBD2
TGTGCCAGCAGTCTAGGACTAGCGGGAGCCATTTTACGGGGGAAGACCCAGTACTTC
CASSLGLAGAILRGKTQYF
>TRBV5-4|once|TRBJ2-5|-
TGTGCCAGCAGCAGGGCCCGGGAGACCCAGTACTTC
CASSRARETQYF
>TRBV6-5|-|TRBJ1-5|-
TGTGCCAGCGGGGCCGATCAGCCCCAGCATTTT
CASGADQPQHF
>TRBV19|-|TRBJ1-1|TRBD1
TGTGCCAGTAGTTTACAGGGGTGGGGCACTGAAGCTTTCTTT
CASSLQGWGTEAFF
>TRBV5-1|-|TRBJ1-4|-
TGCGCCAGCCAACGGACGGGGATCACTAATGAAAAACTGTTTTTT
CASQRTGITNEKLFF
>TRBV7-9|-|TRBJ2-5|-
TGTGCCAGCTCCCTACGGACATTACAAGAGACCCAGTACTTC
CASSLRTLQETQYF
>TRBV25-1|-|TRBJ2-1|-
TGTGCCAGCAGTGAATTATTACTGAATGAGCAGTTCTTC
CASSELLLNEQFF
>TRBV9|-|TRBJ2-3|-
TGTGCCAGCAGCCCCCGAACATGGGATACGCAGTATTTT
CASSPRTWDTQYF